The TCR beta chain under discussion was sequenced for a study of T cell responses to AZD1222 COVID-19 vaccine (TCRdb year 2021). With respect to the entire study: AZD1222 recipients whose second dose came at about 4 weeks and those whose second dose came at about 12 weeks were combined into one group, since spike-specific TCR depth and breadth did not differ between the two schedules. A total of about 230 trial participants underwent TCR sequencing, of whom about 200 received two doses of AZD1222 and approximately 25 received two doses of the MenACWY control vaccine. Trial participants were enrolled by age into 18-55, 56-69 and 70-plus year subgroups, with roughly 160, 29 and 62 TCR-sequenced participants respectively. General conclusions and limits of the study: Reportedly, almost half of the unique spike-specific TCRs recognized epitopes lying outside the regions that are mutated in the B.1.351 and B.1.1.7 variants. Because no day 14 peak-response samples were available, the repertoires could be characterized only after the peak T cell response. The vaccine-associated CD4 TCRs covered the entire spike protein, and the dominant responses fell in regions 160-218 and 743-854. Conclusions about previously exposed vaccinees were limited because only six AZD1222 recipients were SARS-CoV-2 seropositive at baseline. The 56-69-year group was small, and its depth increase did not reach significance, likely because of low power. Most participants were white British and females outnumbered males, and the authors suggested that clonal diversity may have been underestimated. A significant rise in spike-specific TCR breadth and depth was observed after two AZD1222 doses relative to day 0 and relative to MenACWY recipients.

This specimen's time point label, per the study, means: baseline before first vaccination. Vaccinee samples came from UK trials COV001 and COV002, including a single-blind randomized controlled phase 2/3 trial of AZD1222 (ChAdOx1 nCoV-19) in healthy adults. For TCRbeta chain sequencing, PBMC samples from trial participants were taken at day 0 and at day 28 after the second dose. The CDR3 regions of human TCRbeta chains were subjected to immunosequencing. The original methods were these. TCRs in the repertoires were matched against a reference library of SARS-CoV-2-specific TCRs that had been generated with the MIRA antigen-specificity platform. Breadth was defined as the fraction of unique TCRs that were SARS-CoV-2-associated. Depth was defined as the fraction of total T cells that were SARS-CoV-2-associated. Using the MIRA data, each spike-specific TCR was mapped to the spike region that the TCR reacts to and placed in a CD4 or CD8 class. Log10-transformed breadth and depth values were compared by one-way ANOVA with Sidak's multiple comparisons tests. Here the immuneACCESS table is served through TCRdb, limited to in-frame sequences with V and J called. Missing clones are a known gap in these copies; in checked studies unresolved V genes cover under half, and the rest lacks a known reason. V, J and clone size are those of that table, while D and trimming were read from the DNA. This sample lists 90,000 to 150,000 clones; over 75% were detected once. The ten largest clones take up around 7.7% of the sample.

Notes on this clone: This receptor's antigen is unknown. Per-base quality was not reported, and no clone a single base away is much larger than it.

Trimming costs V 6 bases and J 3 bases, and their ends lie 7 bases apart. From cysteine to phenylalanine, the CDR3 is 12 amino acids long. Only the CDR3 part of the read is kept: 36 bases, read in frame from the first base. Sequenced here: peripheral blood, sampled on day 0 of AZD1222 vaccination. The rearrangement combines TRBV12-3 or TRBV12-4 with TRBJ2-3; no D gene is confidently identified. The sequence derives from an adult in good health. The nucleotide sequence is TGTGCCAGCAGCCCGTGGACAGATACGCAGTATTTT. Its product reads: CASSPWTDTQYF.